A single TCR beta chain is shown here with its context. Germline-derived CDR1 and CDR2 are LNHDA and SQIVND (reference sequence). The CDR3 length is 14 residues. The trim removed 2 bases at V and 6 bases at J, leaving 4 bases unmatched. The source of the sample is a study of blood T cell repertoires in COVID-19. Overall study: Acute-phase and convalescent COVID-19 samples originated in the United States, Italy and Spain. From T cells, B-cell-depleted T cells, or PBMCs came the material, which was cDNA or gDNA.

Sequenced by immunoSEQ multiplex PCR; TCRdb stores in-frame clones only, minus some. The repertoire includes more than 55,000 clones, around 88% of them detected once, and around 6.4% sits in the top ten. This TCR came from a woman aged 65 to 85 with acute or convalescent COVID-19. Sequencing was performed on peripheral blood. V gene TRBV19 combines with J gene TRBJ2-7; TRBD1 aligns across 10 bases. CDR3 sequence reads: CASSIRTGGTEQYF. The CDR3 DNA sequence: TGTGCCAGTAGTATAAGGACAGGGGGGACCGAGCAGTACTTC.